This T cell receptor beta chain was identified in a study of PD-L1 blockade in urothelial cancer. The overall study: Patients took up atezolizumab in 2014 at 1,200 mg intravenously every 3 weeks.

The table came from immunoSEQ multiplex PCR; TCRdb's copy has only in-frame clones and leaves some out. The sample lists some 100,000 clones, around 90% occurring once. V was clipped by 5 bases and J by 6 bases, with 14 bases between them. The length of the CDR3 is 14 residues. The germline V gene encodes CDR1 MNHEY and CDR2 SVGAGI. The receptor was derived from an elderly woman with urothelial cancer. V is TRBV6-5 and J is TRBJ1-5; D possibly corresponds to TRBD1 (5 bases). The specimen was PBMCs, collected around atezolizumab (anti-PD-L1) treatment. DNA for the CDR3: TGTGCCAGCAGTGGGGGAGGTCGGGGTCAGCCCCAGCATTTT. The encoded protein is CASSGGGRGQPQHF.